The rows below give T cell receptor beta chains drawn from one sample of a study of CD8+CD57+ T cells in acquired aplastic anemia. TCRdb fed the reads into MiXCR, producing one record per CDR3 protein. The sample yields approximately 180,000 distinct CDR3 sequences, roughly half seen once. Sequencing was done on a sample of sorted CD4+, CD8+, or CD8+CD57+ T cells (not recorded which) from PBMCs. These TCRs come from a human donor with aplastic anemia. CDR3s include the opening cysteine and the closing phenylalanine or tryptophan. Each record gives: CDR3 length, D gene, clone size, J gene, V gene, CDR3 DNA, CDR3 protein. A D gene is named only where the DNA matches it firmly. Size is stated for part of the rows, as once, few or many counts, or as a class when the clone is expanded.

len: 15
d_gene: TRBD1
abundance: NA
j_gene: TRBJ2-2
v_gene: TRBV6-1
CDR3nt: TGTGCCAGCAGTGGGGGGACAGGAAACACCGGGGAGCTGTTTTTT
CDR3aa: CASSGGTGNTGELFF

len: 15
d_gene: NA
abundance: many
j_gene: TRBJ1-2
v_gene: TRBV2
CDR3nt: TGTGCCAGCAGTGAAGGGTGGGGTGGGAACTATGGCTACACCTTC
CDR3aa: CASSEGWGGNYGYTF

len: 14
d_gene: NA
abundance: NA
j_gene: TRBJ2-3
v_gene: TRBV20-1
CDR3nt: TGCAGTGCCAGGGACGGCGGCGGGCCAGATACGCAGTATTTT
CDR3aa: CSARDGGGPDTQYF

len: 17
d_gene: TRBD2
abundance: NA
j_gene: TRBJ2-5
v_gene: TRBV24-1
CDR3nt: TGTGCCACCAGTGATGGACTAGCGGGGGGGTTCCAAGAGACCCAGTACTTC
CDR3aa: CATSDGLAGGFQETQYF

len: 15
d_gene: NA
abundance: many
j_gene: TRBJ1-1
v_gene: TRBV20-1
CDR3nt: TGCAGTGTCCGACAGAATAGGATAGCGAACACTGAAGCTTTCTTT
CDR3aa: CSVRQNRIANTEAFF

len: 17
d_gene: TRBD1
abundance: many
j_gene: TRBJ2-7
v_gene: TRBV7-2
CDR3nt: TGTGCCAGCAGCCTCCTATCCACCGGGACAGGGTGGTACGAGCAGTACTTC
CDR3aa: CASSLLSTGTGWYEQYF

len: 12
d_gene: NA
abundance: NA
j_gene: TRBJ1-1
v_gene: TRBV19
CDR3nt: TGTGCCAGTAGTATAGGGTTCACTGAAGCTTTCTTT
CDR3aa: CASSIGFTEAFF

len: 15
d_gene: TRBD2
abundance: many
j_gene: TRBJ2-5
v_gene: TRBV5-6
CDR3nt: TGTGCCAGCAGCGCGGGGGTCCGGAGCCAAGAGACCCAGTACTTC
CDR3aa: CASSAGVRSQETQYF

len: 13
d_gene: NA
abundance: NA
j_gene: TRBJ2-1
v_gene: TRBV19
CDR3nt: TGTGCCAGCTGGGGGCAGGGCTACAATGAGCAGTTCTTC
CDR3aa: CASWGQGYNEQFF

len: 16
d_gene: NA
abundance: many
j_gene: TRBJ2-7
v_gene: TRBV11-2
CDR3nt: TGTGCCAGCAGCTTAACCGACACAATAGTTTCCTACGAGCAGTACTTC
CDR3aa: CASSLTDTIVSYEQYF